The source of this T cell receptor (beta chain) is a study of tumor T cells in aggressive B-cell lymphoma. Trimming cost V 1 base and J 7 bases, with 21 bases left between them. The CDR3 consists of 17 residues. The germline V gene encodes CDR1 SGHDN and CDR2 FVKESK. Profiling relied on immunoSEQ multiplex PCR, and the TCRdb table lists in-frame clones only, not all of them. Here the sample spans around 4,500 clones, roughly nine tenths being singletons. This clone was seen only a few times. The sample taken for sequencing was tumor tissue. This chain connects TRBV14 to TRBJ2-3; D is possibly TRBD2 (5 bases). This sequence was found in an adult with diffuse large B cell lymphoma. The CDR3 sequence: CASSQVRLANVRYTQYF. CDR3 sequence (DNA): TGTGCCAGCAGCCAAGTTCGGCTAGCTAACGTTCGATATACGCAGTATTTT.